A selection of T cell receptor beta chains follows, all from one sample in a study of long-term antiretroviral therapy in people with HIV. This table comes from immunoSEQ multiplex PCR, and its TCRdb copy is limited to in-frame clones, with some not included. The sample lists roughly 7,100 clones, under 85% occurring once. Sequencing was performed on unsorted PBMCs, taken 0.2 years after starting antiretroviral therapy. Every receptor here comes from a man aged 35-49 years with HIV. CDR3s include the opening cysteine and the closing phenylalanine or tryptophan. The size entry is marked missing in some rows and otherwise reads once, few, many or a size class.

size: -
V: TRBV2
J: TRBJ2-1
CDR3: CASSEWTSSYNEQFF

size: -
V: TRBV19
J: TRBJ2-2
CDR3: CASTVMGNTGELFF

size: -
V: TRBV9
J: TRBJ2-7
CDR3: CASSVDTDYEQYF

size: -
V: TRBV5-4
J: TRBJ2-4
CDR3: CASSENRGATIKNIQYF

size: -
V: TRBV5-4
J: TRBJ2-1
CDR3: CASSFWASGGTREQFF

size: -
V: TRBV9
J: TRBJ1-3
CDR3: CASIPYQGPLTPSGNTIYF

size: -
V: TRBV18
J: TRBJ2-3
CDR3: CASSPAGTDTQYF

size: -
V: TRBV6-5
J: TRBJ2-7
CDR3: CASSGSPSGYEQYF

size: -
V: TRBV6-5
J: TRBJ1-1
CDR3: CASSYSRQGNTEAFF

size: -
V: TRBV19
J: TRBJ2-3
CDR3: CASSMTAARDTQYF

size: -
V: TRBV9
J: TRBJ2-6
CDR3: CASSVGGSGANVLTF

size: -
V: TRBV9
J: TRBJ2-3
CDR3: CASSVSVAGGTDTQYF

size: -
V: TRBV4-1
J: TRBJ1-5
CDR3: CASSLGRIENQPQHF

size: -
V: TRBV27
J: TRBJ2-7
CDR3: CASSSDGGWGFYEQYF

size: -
V: TRBV18
J: TRBJ1-1
CDR3: CASCTGDATEAFF

size: -
V: TRBV11-3
J: TRBJ1-2
CDR3: CASSLSGRDYGYTF

size: -
V: TRBV19
J: TRBJ1-5
CDR3: CASSIKGEQPQHF

size: -
V: TRBV6-1
J: TRBJ1-2
CDR3: CASSVAGTLAGYTF

size: large
V: TRBV13
J: TRBJ2-1
CDR3: CASSLEGGGARNEQFF

size: -
V: TRBV30
J: TRBJ1-6
CDR3: CAWTRGGNSPLHF

size: -
V: TRBV19
J: TRBJ1-3
CDR3: CASSPTGDGNTIYF

size: -
V: TRBV10-2
J: TRBJ2-6
CDR3: CASSGSSGANVLTF